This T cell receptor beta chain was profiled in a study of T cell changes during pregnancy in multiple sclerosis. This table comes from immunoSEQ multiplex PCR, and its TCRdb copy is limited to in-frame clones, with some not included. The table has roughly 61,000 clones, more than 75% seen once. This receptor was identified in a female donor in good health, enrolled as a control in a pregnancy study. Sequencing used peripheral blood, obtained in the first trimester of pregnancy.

The DNA for the CDR3 is TGTGCCAGCAGCTACCCTGGGGGGTCCGGGGAAGCTTTCTTT. Protein: CASSYPGGSGEAFF. The chain has TRBV2 and TRBJ1-1; the D gene is possibly TRBD1 (5 bases). Germline lookup yields CDR1 SNHLY and CDR2 FYNNEI. Trimming stripped 6 bases from V and 8 bases from J, with 19 bases between. The CDR3 has 14 residues.